This TCR beta chain emerged from a study of cytomegalovirus exposure and HLA in healthy donors. The primer mix had 60 Vbeta and 13 Jbeta primers. The method was immunoSEQ multiplex PCR; TCRdb's version includes in-frame clones alone and lacks a portion of them. The table has about 78,000 clones, around 60% seen once; the top ten hold 5.7%. The sequence was collected from a man younger than 45 in good health and CMV-seropositive. The sequencing input was PBMCs.

The CDR3 sequence is CASKTTGGETQYF. DNA for the CDR3: TGTGCCAGTAAAACGACAGGGGGAGAGACCCAGTACTTC. The V and J genes are TRBV19 and TRBJ2-5; TRBD1 matches 9 bases. Per the germline V gene, CDR1 is LNHDA and CDR2 is SQIVND (reference sequence). V trimming: 7 bases; J trimming: 4 bases; junction bases outside the gene matches: 4. This CDR3 region has 13 residues.